This T cell receptor beta chain was sequenced for a study of blood T cell repertoires in COVID-19. The germline CDR1 and CDR2 sequences are MDHEN and SYDVKM. Trimming stripped 6 bases from V and 0 bases from J, with 9 bases between. The CDR3 is 13 residues long. Original analysis: Reference gene primer amplification gave nucleated cell count estimates. This table comes from immunoSEQ multiplex PCR, and its TCRdb copy is limited to in-frame clones, with some not included. V and J calls and clone size are copied from that table; D and trimming were computed from the DNA. Of fewer than 500,000 clones in the sample, around 90% were seen once. Those enrolled, adults aged roughly 18 to 90 years, came from 25 or so US areas. The study assigned cohorts using participant-reported clinical history. Two consecutive negative NP/OP PCR tests, clearance, or resolved symptoms defined Cohort 3 recovery.

The J gene is TRBJ2-7, the V gene TRBV28; D not resolved. The TCR originated in a woman under 30 who had recovered from COVID-19. Sequenced sample: PBMCs or T cells enriched from blood (not recorded which). The CDR3 loop is CASRRKSSYEQYF. CDR3 coding DNA: TGTGCCAGCAGGAGGAAGAGCTCCTACGAGCAGTACTTC.